The rows below give T cell receptor beta chains drawn from one sample of a study of radiation and T cells in renal cell carcinoma. TCRdb's copy holds only in-frame clones and misses some; the assay was immunoSEQ multiplex PCR. This sample has 60,000 to 75,000 clones, with around three quarters found just once. The sequencing used blood, collected from a patient whose treatment included radiotherapy and nephrectomy. Source of these receptors: a man aged 55 to 69 with renal cell carcinoma. The CDR3 runs from the conserved cysteine through the conserved F or W. Each record gives: clone size, J gene, V gene, D gene, CDR3 protein, CDR3 DNA. A D gene is named only where the DNA matches it firmly. The size of a clone is reported for some rows only, either as once, few or many, or as a class for expanded clones.

>few|TRBJ2-2|TRBV6-5|-
CASSTGSVGELFF
TGTGCCAGCAGTACCGGCTCCGTCGGGGAGCTGTTTTTT
>-|TRBJ2-7|TRBV4-1|-
CASSRSIAEEQYF
TGCGCCAGCAGCCGGTCGATCGCGGAAGAGCAGTACTTC
>-|TRBJ2-7|TRBV18|-
CASSPQGDPSYEQYF
TGTGCCAGCTCACCACAGGGGGACCCTTCCTACGAGCAGTACTTC
>few|TRBJ2-1|TRBV5-1|TRBD2
CASSSLTSGGFRNEQFF
TGCGCCAGCAGCTCCCTGACTAGCGGGGGGTTTAGGAATGAGCAGTTCTTC
>-|TRBJ1-2|TRBV27|-
CASSLSGWIKTGTHYGYTF
TGTGCCAGCAGTTTATCGGGGTGGATAAAAACCGGGACCCACTATGGCTACACCTTC
>-|TRBJ1-2|TRBV15|-
CATSRAGVDYGYTF
TGTGCCACCAGCAGAGCAGGGGTGGACTATGGCTACACCTTC
>-|TRBJ1-1|TRBV7-8|TRBD1
CASSPTRQGSAFF
TGTGCCAGCAGCCCTACTCGACAGGGTTCGGCTTTCTTT
>-|TRBJ2-2|TRBV9|-
CASSALEMNTGELFF
TGTGCCAGCAGCGCACTGGAGATGAACACCGGGGAGCTGTTTTTT
>-|TRBJ2-5|TRBV11-3|TRBD2
CASSPGLAGDETQYF
TGTGCCAGCAGCCCGGGACTAGCGGGAGATGAGACCCAGTACTTC
>-|TRBJ2-5|TRBV29-1|-
CSVEEGRGPRQETQYF
TGCAGCGTTGAAGAAGGCAGGGGCCCTCGCCAAGAGACCCAGTACTTC
>-|TRBJ2-2|TRBV12-5|-
CASGLGTGGVSDGELFF
TGTGCTAGTGGTTTGGGAACAGGAGGAGTCTCGGACGGGGAGCTGTTTTTT
>-|TRBJ2-1|TRBV7-2|-
CASSLVGNRNEQFF
TGTGCCAGCAGCTTAGTCGGTAATCGCAATGAGCAGTTCTTC
>once|TRBJ1-5|TRBV6-1|-
CASTGGVGGYQPQHF
TGTGCCAGCACCGGGGGGGTCGGGGGTTATCAGCCCCAGCATTTT
>-|TRBJ1-2|TRBV6-6|-
CASSVGADGYTF
TGTGCCAGCAGTGTGGGGGCTGATGGCTACACCTTC
>-|TRBJ2-6|TRBV10-1|-
CASTLARRFANSGANVLTF
TGCGCCAGCACGTTGGCCAGGCGGTTCGCTAACTCTGGGGCCAACGTCCTGACTTTC
>-|TRBJ2-1|TRBV19|-
CASSIVKGISYNEQFF
TGTGCCAGTAGTATAGTAAAGGGGATATCCTACAATGAGCAGTTCTTC
>-|TRBJ2-2|TRBV30|-
CAWSAGPGDTGELFF
TGTGCCTGGAGTGCGGGACCTGGGGACACCGGGGAGCTGTTTTTT
>-|TRBJ1-3|TRBV9|-
CASSAGLVGSGNTIYF
TGTGCCAGCAGCGCCGGCCTGGTCGGCTCTGGAAACACCATATATTTT
>-|TRBJ2-5|TRBV15|-
CATSRKPGETQYF
TGTGCCACCAGCAGAAAACCGGGGGAGACCCAGTACTTC
>-|TRBJ1-2|TRBV14|-
CASSHLPGPSGYTF
TGTGCCAGCAGCCATCTCCCAGGGCCGAGCGGCTACACCTTC
>-|TRBJ1-2|TRBV2|TRBD1
CASSADRGGYGYTF
TGTGCCAGCAGTGCAGACAGGGGCGGGTATGGCTACACCTTC
>-|TRBJ1-2|TRBV6-6|TRBD1
CASSEGAGGYTF
TGTGCCAGCAGTGAGGGGGCAGGAGGCTACACCTTC
>-|TRBJ1-2|TRBV18|-
CASSLEHSSNSNYGYTF
TGTGCCAGCTCACTCGAACACAGCTCAAACTCTAACTATGGCTACACCTTC
>-|TRBJ2-3|TRBV7-6|TRBD2
CASSLGLAGGSTDTQYF
TGTGCCAGCAGCTTAGGGCTAGCGGGAGGAAGCACAGATACGCAGTATTTT
>-|TRBJ1-1|TRBV6-4|-
CASRETLGGNTEAFF
TGTGCCAGCAGAGAGACCCTCGGGGGGAACACTGAAGCTTTCTTT
>-|TRBJ2-1|TRBV10-1|-
CASSESGDPLRPYNEQFF
TGCGCCAGCAGTGAGTCGGGGGACCCACTTCGGCCTTACAATGAGCAGTTCTTC
>-|TRBJ2-3|TRBV10-3|TRBD2
CAISAALAGGTDTQYF
TGTGCCATCAGTGCCGCCTTAGCGGGGGGTACAGATACGCAGTATTTT
>few|TRBJ1-2|TRBV6-5|-
CASSTISTATEGYTF
TGTGCCAGCAGTACTATCTCGACGGCCACGGAGGGCTACACCTTC